This TCR beta chain was obtained from a study of regulatory T cells in long-lasting Graves disease. In the study overall: Patients with new Graves' disease had used antithyroid drugs below 3 months.

The TCR beta library used iRepertoire HTBI primers with Arm-PCR amplification of CDR3. TCRdb ran MiXCR on the multiplex PCR reads and lists one entry per CDR3 protein. The sample lists around 500,000 distinct CDR3 sequences, about 15% occurring once. General study points: Study of thyroid tissue was not done, with only peripheral blood studied.

Trimming at V came to 6 bases and at J to 7 bases, leaving 15 bases not matched to a gene. CDR1 is DFQATT, CDR2 SNEGSKA, per germline (reference sequence). The CDR3 runs to 15 residues. Time point described: newly diagnosed GD, antithyroid drugs for less than 3 months. Construction of the TCR library relied on RNA isolated from PBMCs. This clonotype was counted many times. Its target is unknown. Separately, the same data were catalogued under a study of T cells in Graves' hyperthyroidism and ophthalmopathy. This second study says: When the TCR CDR3 underwent first-round RT-PCR, the HTBI primer set was used. Most thyroid clonotypes with frequency above 0.001 were detected in blood.

The rearrangement joins TRBV20-1 to TRBJ2-3; 8 bases fit TRBD2. The TCR sequence derives from a woman aged 35-65 years with Graves disease. Sequences were derived from peripheral blood mononuclear cells (PBMCs), sampled at new diagnosis, from a patient treated with antithyroid drugs. In nucleotides, the CDR3 is TGCAGTGCCATAGCGTTGGCGGGGGGCTGGAATACGCAGTATTTT. It yields the protein CSAIALAGGWNTQYF.